These 24 T cell receptor beta chains were all obtained from the same sample, sequenced in a study of blood T cell repertoires in COVID-19. The protocol was immunoSEQ multiplex PCR, while the TCRdb copy is restricted to in-frame clones and leaves out a portion. The sample shows 430,000 or so clones, around 90% of them seen only once. Sequenced material: peripheral blood. Source of these receptors: a man aged 18 to 30 with COVID-19, enrolled during active disease.

The rearrangement uses TRBV9 and TRBJ2-3, with D perhaps TRBD2 (6 bases). The CDR3 covers 13 residues. Trimming shortened V by 3 bases and J by 7 bases, and 12 bases separated the two germline ends. Germline CDR1 SGDLS, CDR2 YYNGEE. The CDR3 DNA reads as TGTGCCAGCAGCGAGGGACTTGAGAATACGCAGTATTTT. This translates into CASSEGLENTQYF.

Here the CDR3 DNA reads TGTGCCAGCAGCCGCCGGACTAGCGGGGCTCCGGGCGGGCAGTATTTT. It codes for CASSRRTSGAPGGQYF. The chain couples TRBV7-2 to TRBJ2-3, with TRBD2 matching over 12 bases. CDR1 SGHTA and CDR2 FQGNSA come from the germline V gene. The CDR3 consists of 16 residues. With V trimmed by 5 bases and J by 11 bases, 14 bases remained unmatched.

The V call is TRBV5-8, the J call TRBJ2-1; possibly TRBD1 for D (6 bases). From germline, CDR1 is SGHTS and CDR2 YDEGEE. The CDR3 has 16 amino acids. Trimming took 5 bases from V and 0 from J, leaving 15 bases between them. The CDR3 nucleotides are TGTGCCAGCAGGAGACAGGCTACTAGCTCCTACAATGAGCAGTTCTTC. This translates into CASRRQATSSYNEQFF.

The gene calls are TRBV19 and TRBJ1-5, with D maybe TRBD1 (5 bases). The length of the CDR3 is 12 residues. Trimming left V 7 bases short and J 7 bases short, with 11 bases between. Germline-derived CDR1 and CDR2 are LNHDA and SQIVND (reference sequence). Here the CDR3 DNA reads TGTGCCAGTATCGGGGGGGGGCAGCCCCAGCATTTT. Its protein product is CASIGGGQPQHF.

V usage is TRBV21-1 and J usage is TRBJ1-5; the table calls TRBD1, which could not be checked here. TRBV21-1 is labeled a pseudogene. The CDR3 runs 15 residues. CDR3 sequence: CASTRTGGSDQPQHF. CDR3 in DNA: TGTGCCAGCACACGGACAGGGGGATCAGATCAGCCCCAGCATTTT.

V usage is TRBV11-2 and J usage is TRBJ1-2; TRBD1 matches 7 bases. This CDR3 spans 16 amino acids. Germline trimming cut 5 bases from V and 5 bases from J; bases unmatched to any gene: 14. Germline CDR1 is SGHAT and CDR2 is FQNNGV. The CDR3: CASSPRAPGQTYGYTF. The CDR3 region has the DNA TGTGCCAGCAGCCCTAGGGCCCCGGGACAGACATATGGCTACACCTTC.

V gene TRBV10-3 combines with J gene TRBJ1-4; D not resolved. The CDR3 extends over 17 amino acids. The V and J ends lost 2 bases and 6 bases respectively, with 19 bases between them. In germline, CDR1 is ENHRY, CDR2 SYGVKD. CDR3 loop: CAISEPPAGGRDEKLFF. CDR3 DNA sequence: TGTGCCATCAGTGAGCCCCCCGCGGGAGGGAGGGATGAAAAACTGTTTTTT.

CDR3 loop: CASSLSQGAVIRELFF. In nucleotides, the CDR3 is TGTGCCAGCAGCTTGAGCCAGGGGGCGGTCATTAGGGAGCTGTTTTTT. The chain has TRBV5-6 and TRBJ2-2, with 8 bases lining up with TRBD1. V shed 1 base, J shed 9 bases, and the junction held 11 bases outside the gene matches. CDR1 is SGHDT and CDR2 is YYEEEE in the germline V gene. This CDR3 region has 16 residues.

V is TRBV7-9 and J is TRBJ2-5; 12 positions match TRBD1. V shed 1 base and J 7 bases; nucleotides not matched to a gene: 10. CDR1 is SEHNR, CDR2 FQNEAQ, per germline (reference sequence). This CDR3 has 17 amino acids. The CDR3 DNA sequence: TGTGCCAGCAGCTTAGGACCCGGGACAGGGGGCTTCGGGACCCAGTACTTC. Translation: CASSLGPGTGGFGTQYF.

This clone was counted a single time. This chain joins TRBV4-1 and TRBJ2-2; 8 nucleotides match TRBD2. Germline CDR1 and CDR2: MGHRA and YSYEKL. The CDR3 runs 15 residues. The junction had 5 bases not matched to a gene; V was cut back by 5 bases and J by 3 bases. The CDR3: CASSYGTRDTGELFF. CDR3 DNA: TGCGCCAGCAGCTACGGGACTAGGGACACCGGGGAGCTGTTTTTT.

The V call is TRBV6-2 or TRBV6-3, the J call TRBJ2-5, with 15 bases aligning to TRBD2. With 2 bases clipped from V and 2 bases from J, the junction kept 3 bases outside the gene matches. This CDR3 is 17 amino acids long. Germline CDR1 is MNHEY and CDR2 is SVGEGT. CDR3 nucleotide sequence: TGTGCCAGCAGTTACGGGGGACTAGCGGGGGGTCAAGAGACCCAGTACTTC. It is translated as CASSYGGLAGGQETQYF.

The chain carries TRBV6-4 and TRBJ2-7, with 9 bases lining up with TRBD2. The CDR3 consists of 14 residues. The V and J ends lost 3 bases and 3 bases, in that order; junction bases with no gene match: 3. Germline-derived CDR1 and CDR2 are MRHNA and SNTAGT. CDR3 coding DNA: TGTGCCAGCAGTGAGCGGGGGGGCCGCTACGAGCAGTACTTC. Translation: CASSERGGRYEQYF.

The rearrangement uses TRBV3-1 (or the pseudogene TRBV3-2) and TRBJ2-7, with 8 nucleotides matching TRBD1. The CDR3 covers 14 residues. The V and J ends lost 1 base and 3 bases, in that order; junction bases with no gene match: 2. Per the germline V gene, CDR1 is LGHDT and CDR2 is YNNKEL (reference sequence). The CDR3 DNA is TGTGCCAGCAGCCAAGCCGGACAGGGCTACGAGCAGTACTTC. Protein sequence: CASSQAGQGYEQYF.

This chain uses TRBV2 with TRBJ1-4; D unresolved. The germline CDR1 and CDR2 sequences are SNHLY and FYNNEI. The V end lost 7 bases, the J end lost 8 bases, and 11 bases lay between the germline ends. The CDR3 has 12 residues. CDR3 sequence: CASIRGEEKLFF. DNA of the CDR3: TGTGCCAGCATTCGCGGGGAAGAAAAACTGTTTTTT.

This clone was detected once. This sequence joins TRBV19 and TRBJ2-1; 10 bases agree with TRBD2. Germline lookup yields CDR1 LNHDA and CDR2 SQIVND (reference sequence). The CDR3 totals 17 residues. The J segment lost 5 bases and the V segment lost 4 bases, leaving 11 bases of the junction unmatched. The CDR3 DNA reads as TGTGCCAGTAGTACGACGAAGCGGGGGGGCCTCGACAATGAGCAGTTCTTC. Translation gives CASSTTKRGGLDNEQFF.

The chain recombines TRBV7-8 with TRBJ1-1; D not certain. CDR3 size: 15 residues. Trimming stripped 5 bases from V and 1 base from J, with 14 bases between. In germline, CDR1 is SGHVS, CDR2 FQNEAQ. CDR3 sequence reads: CASSPSRRGNTEAFF. The CDR3, as DNA: TGTGCCAGCAGCCCTTCAAGGCGGGGGAACACTGAAGCTTTCTTT.

The chain employs TRBV9 and TRBJ1-1, with unresolved D. The V end lost 0 bases, the J end lost 2 bases, and 14 bases lay between the germline ends. Germline CDR1 and CDR2: SGDLS and YYNGEE. The CDR3 covers 16 residues. The CDR3 nucleotides are TGTGCCAGCAGCGTAGGGAGGGTAGGATTAAACACTGAAGCTTTCTTT. Residues: CASSVGRVGLNTEAFF.

The chain links TRBV19 to TRBJ2-1; 8 nucleotides line up with TRBD2. CDR1 is LNHDA, CDR2 SQIVND, per germline (reference sequence). V lost 3 bases to trimming and J lost 15 bases; unmatched junction nucleotides: 13. This CDR3 has 14 residues. The CDR3 loop is CASSIGTRTGRAFF. CDR3 nucleotide sequence: TGTGCCAGTAGTATCGGGACTAGAACGGGGCGGGCGTTCTTC.

The chain joins TRBV19 to TRBJ2-1; TRBD2 agrees at 10 bases. Germline assignment: CDR1 LNHDA and CDR2 SQIVND (reference sequence). J lost 6 bases, V lost 0 bases, and 5 bases had no gene match. The CDR3 extends over 16 amino acids. CDR3 sequence (DNA): TGTGCCAGTAGTATAGAAGCGGGAGGGAGTTTCAATGAGCAGTTCTTC. It translates to CASSIEAGGSFNEQFF.

The J gene is TRBJ1-4, the V gene TRBV11-2; 8 bases line up with TRBD1. Germline V gene data show CDR1 as SGHAT and CDR2 as FQNNGV. CDR3 size: 15 residues. After removal of 6 bases from V and 7 bases from J, the junction contained 10 bases not matched to a gene. CDR3 residues: CASSLTGGEGEKLFF. CDR3 coding DNA: TGTGCCAGCAGTTTAACAGGGGGTGAAGGTGAAAAACTGTTTTTT.

This chain uses TRBV3-1 (or the pseudogene TRBV3-2) with TRBJ1-5; TRBD1 might be the D (5 bases). Trimming took off 0 bases at V and 7 bases at J, with 10 bases between the two ends. Germline values: CDR1 LGHDT, CDR2 YNNKEL (reference sequence). The CDR3 sequence is 14 residues long. The CDR3 region has the DNA TGTGCCAGCAGCCAAGACAGGGCGCAACAGCCCCAGCATTTT. This codes for CASSQDRAQQPQHF.

The CDR3 spells CASSYSSGSSYGYTF. The CDR3 DNA reads TGTGCCAGCAGTTACTCGAGCGGCTCCTCCTATGGCTACACCTTC. The chain joins TRBV6-5 to TRBJ1-2; D remains ambiguous. V was clipped by 0 bases and J by 4 bases, with 12 bases between them. This CDR3 is 15 amino acids long. From germline, CDR1 is MNHEY and CDR2 SVGAGI.

J is TRBJ1-5 and V is TRBV5-4; 7 bases agree with TRBD1. The CDR3 is 14 residues long. CDR1 is SGHNT, CDR2 YYREEE, per germline (reference sequence). The V segment lost 4 bases and the J segment 5 bases; nucleotides outside the gene matches: 6. The DNA for the CDR3 is TGTGCCAGCAGCGTTGACAGGGCCGATCAGCCCCAGCATTTT. It codes for CASSVDRADQPQHF.

DNA of the CDR3: TGTGCAAGTCGCTTAAGCCCTAGCGGGAAGGCCACAGATACGCAGTATTTT. Translated: CASRLSPSGKATDTQYF. V and J are TRBV12-2 and TRBJ2-3; the table's D call TRBD2 went unverified against the DNA. TRBV12-2 is noted as a pseudogene. This CDR3 region has 17 residues.